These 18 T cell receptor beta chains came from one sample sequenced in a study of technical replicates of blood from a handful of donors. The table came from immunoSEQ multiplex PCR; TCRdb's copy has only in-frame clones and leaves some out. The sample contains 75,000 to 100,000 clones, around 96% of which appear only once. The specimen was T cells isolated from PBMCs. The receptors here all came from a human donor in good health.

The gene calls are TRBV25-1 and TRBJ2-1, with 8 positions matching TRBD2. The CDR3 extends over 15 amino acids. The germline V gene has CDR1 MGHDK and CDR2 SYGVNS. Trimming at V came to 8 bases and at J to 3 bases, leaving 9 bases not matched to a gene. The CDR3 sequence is CASGSAGAGYNEQFF. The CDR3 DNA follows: TGTGCCAGCGGCTCAGCGGGAGCAGGCTACAATGAGCAGTTCTTC.

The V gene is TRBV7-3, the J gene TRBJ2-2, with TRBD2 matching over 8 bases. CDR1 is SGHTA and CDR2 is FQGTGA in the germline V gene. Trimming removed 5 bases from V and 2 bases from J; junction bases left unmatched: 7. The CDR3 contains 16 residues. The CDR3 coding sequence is TGTGCCAGCAGCCCGGAAGCGGGAGCTAACACCGGGGAGCTGTTTTTT. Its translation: CASSPEAGANTGELFF.

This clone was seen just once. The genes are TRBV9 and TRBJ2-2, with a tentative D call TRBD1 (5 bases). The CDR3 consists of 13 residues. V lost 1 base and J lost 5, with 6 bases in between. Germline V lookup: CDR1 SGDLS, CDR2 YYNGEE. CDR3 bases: TGTGCCAGCAGCGTAACAGGAACCGGGGAGCTGTTTTTT. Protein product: CASSVTGTGELFF.

CDR3 region: CATSRVGLPSYEQYF. The CDR3 coding sequence is TGTGCCACCAGCAGAGTTGGACTACCCTCCTACGAGCAGTACTTC. The V gene is TRBV15, the J gene TRBJ2-7; possibly TRBD2 for D (6 bases). The CDR3 covers 15 residues. Germline CDR1 and CDR2: LNHNV and YYDKDF (reference sequence). V was cut by 1 base and J by 0 bases, with 10 bases left in between.

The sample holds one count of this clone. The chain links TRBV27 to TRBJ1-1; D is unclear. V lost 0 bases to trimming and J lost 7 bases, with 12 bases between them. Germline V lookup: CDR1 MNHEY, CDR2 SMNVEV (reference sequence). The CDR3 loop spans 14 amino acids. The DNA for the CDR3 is TGTGCCAGCAGTTTATCCCCCGGGAGGAGTGAAGCTTTCTTT. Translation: CASSLSPGRSEAFF.

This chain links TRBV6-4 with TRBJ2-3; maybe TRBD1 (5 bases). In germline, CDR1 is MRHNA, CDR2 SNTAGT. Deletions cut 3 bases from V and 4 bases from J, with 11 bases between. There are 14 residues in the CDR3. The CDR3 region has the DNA TGTGCCAGCAGTGAATTCAACAGGCCAGATACGCAGTATTTT. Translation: CASSEFNRPDTQYF.

The CDR3 region is CASSLTGGNEKLFF. The CDR3 DNA reads TGCGCCAGCAGCTTGACGGGGGGTAATGAAAAACTGTTTTTT. V is TRBV5-1 and J is TRBJ1-4; TRBD1 is a possible D gene (5 bases). There are 14 residues in the CDR3. From germline, CDR1 is SGHRS and CDR2 YFSETQ. Trimming removed 1 base from V and 4 bases from J, with 8 bases in between.

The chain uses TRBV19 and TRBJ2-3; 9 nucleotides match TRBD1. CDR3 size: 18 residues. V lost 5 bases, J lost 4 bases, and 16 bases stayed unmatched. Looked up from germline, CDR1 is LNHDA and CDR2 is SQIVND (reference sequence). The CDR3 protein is CASSLDRGGVSVSDTQYF. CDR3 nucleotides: TGTGCCAGTAGTTTGGACAGGGGAGGAGTATCTGTCTCAGATACGCAGTATTTT.

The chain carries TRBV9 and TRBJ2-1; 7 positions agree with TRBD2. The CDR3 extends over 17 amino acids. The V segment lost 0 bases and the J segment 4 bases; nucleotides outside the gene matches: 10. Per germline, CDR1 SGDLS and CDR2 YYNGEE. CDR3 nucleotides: TGTGCCAGCAGCGTAGCAGTGGGAGGGCCTCGATACAATGAGCAGTTCTTC. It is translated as CASSVAVGGPRYNEQFF.

CDR3 residues: CASKISGEAFF. In DNA form, the CDR3 reads TGTGCCAGCAAAATATCGGGTGAAGCTTTCTTT. The chain has TRBV6-5 and TRBJ1-1; D is unresolved. Trimming removed 7 bases at V and 7 bases at J, with 10 bases between. There are 11 residues in the CDR3. CDR1 MNHEY and CDR2 SVGAGI come from the germline V gene.

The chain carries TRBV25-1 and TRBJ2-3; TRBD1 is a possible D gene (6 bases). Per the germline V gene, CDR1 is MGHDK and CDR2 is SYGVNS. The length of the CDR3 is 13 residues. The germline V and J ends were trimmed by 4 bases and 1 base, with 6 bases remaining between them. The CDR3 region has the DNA TGTGCCAGCAGTGGGACAGGCACAGATACGCAGTATTTT. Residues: CASSGTGTDTQYF.

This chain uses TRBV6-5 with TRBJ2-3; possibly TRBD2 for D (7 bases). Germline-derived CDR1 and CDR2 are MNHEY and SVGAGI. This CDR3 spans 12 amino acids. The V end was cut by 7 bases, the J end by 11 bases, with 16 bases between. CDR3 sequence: CASTSGGEWQYF. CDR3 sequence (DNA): TGTGCCAGCACCTCGGGGGGCGAGTGGCAGTATTTT.

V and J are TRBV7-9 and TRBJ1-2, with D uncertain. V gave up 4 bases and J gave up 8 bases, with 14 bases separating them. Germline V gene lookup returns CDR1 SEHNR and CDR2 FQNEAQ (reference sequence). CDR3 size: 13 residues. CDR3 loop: CASSSAGKGGYTF. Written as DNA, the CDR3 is TGTGCCAGCAGCTCGGCGGGGAAGGGAGGCTACACCTTC.

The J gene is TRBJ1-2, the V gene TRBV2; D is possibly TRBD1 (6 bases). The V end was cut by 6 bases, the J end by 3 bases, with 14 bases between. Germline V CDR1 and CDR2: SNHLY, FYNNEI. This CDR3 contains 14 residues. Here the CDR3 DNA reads TGTGCCAGCAGCGGGCAGGGGAGAGACTATGGCTACACCTTC. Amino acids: CASSGQGRDYGYTF.

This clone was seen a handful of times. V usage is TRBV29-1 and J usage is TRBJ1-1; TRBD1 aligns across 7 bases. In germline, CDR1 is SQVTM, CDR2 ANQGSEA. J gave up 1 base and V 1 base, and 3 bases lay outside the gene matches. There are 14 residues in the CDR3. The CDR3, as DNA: TGCAGCGTTGAAGCTAAGGGGGCGAACACTGAAGCTTTCTTT. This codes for CSVEAKGANTEAFF.

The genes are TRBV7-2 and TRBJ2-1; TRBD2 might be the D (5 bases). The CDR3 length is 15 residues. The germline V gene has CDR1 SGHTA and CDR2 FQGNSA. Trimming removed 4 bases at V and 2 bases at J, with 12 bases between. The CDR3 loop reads CASSSNSGTYNEQFF. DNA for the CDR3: TGTGCCAGCAGCTCTAACAGCGGAACCTACAATGAGCAGTTCTTC.

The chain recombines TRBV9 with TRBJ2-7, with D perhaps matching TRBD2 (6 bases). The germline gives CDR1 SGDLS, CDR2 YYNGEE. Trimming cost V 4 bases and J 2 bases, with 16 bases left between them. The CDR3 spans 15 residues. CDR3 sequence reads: CASSPQPSATYEQYF. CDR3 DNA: TGTGCCAGCAGCCCCCAACCTAGCGCCACCTACGAGCAGTACTTC.

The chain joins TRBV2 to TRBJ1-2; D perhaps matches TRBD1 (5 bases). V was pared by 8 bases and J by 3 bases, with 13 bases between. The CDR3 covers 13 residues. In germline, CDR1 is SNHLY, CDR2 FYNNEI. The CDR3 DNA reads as TGTGCCAGCCGTATTCAGGGCTACTATGGCTACACCTTC. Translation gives CASRIQGYYGYTF.